The entry below gives a single T cell receptor beta chain sequence along with its context. No cognate antigen has been identified for it. Within one base of it there is no much larger clone, and no base qualities were kept. This sample was taken from a study of T-cell reconstitution after alpha-beta-depleted transplantation in children (dated by TCRdb to the mid-2010s). As for the study more broadly: The study quantitatively tracked T-cell immune reconstitution after TCRalphabeta/CD19-depleted allogeneic hematopoietic cell transplantation in children using TCR repertoire profiling. The paper as a whole reports these results and caveats: About two months after transplant, the apparently early recovery of alphabetaT-cell counts reportedly depended on just several hundred clones that had expanded rapidly and came from non-depleted graft cells. In some patients, the high TCRbeta diversity seen at day 60 was put down to recipient T cells and intrathymic progenitors that had survived conditioning. The frequencies of hyperexpanded clones fell over the following months, and after one year, T-cell counts and TCRbeta diversity were mostly attributed to newly produced T cells.

This specimen's treatment or condition label, interpreted: allogeneic hematopoietic cell transplantation with graft depleted of TCRalphabeta T cells and CD19 B cells. The children who served as transplant recipients had been given grafts of TCRalphabeta/CD19-depleted allogeneic hematopoietic cells. Library method: PCR. These reads were obtained on an Illumina HiSeq 2500. To normalize quantification of the TCRbeta repertoire, the TCR libraries were built with molecular barcoding that relied on unique molecular identifiers. Clones were called with MiXCR by TCRdb after fastp trimmed the public reads at Q25, and only in-frame beta chains were retained. Here each entry gathers all rows of one CDR3 protein and keeps the most common genes and DNA. Within this sample are 450,000 to 700,000 distinct CDR3 sequences, with roughly 27% of them counted one time only. Around 36% of the sample lies in the top ten.

The cysteine opens and the phenylalanine closes a CDR3 of 16 amino acids. Only the CDR3 DNA stays, 48 bases, in frame from base 1. Trimming accounts for 1 base at V and 6 bases at J, while the number of junction bases matched to no gene is 10. CDR1 DFQATT and CDR2 SNEGSKA are derived from the germline V gene (reference sequence). The chain is encoded by TRBV20-1 joined to TRBJ2-1, with 9 bases in between that match TRBD2. The clonotype originates from a boy under three years old with Wiskott-Aldrich syndrome, due to receive a stem cell transplant. The sample in question was PBMCs, obtained before TCRalphabeta/CD19-depleted stem cell transplant. At the DNA level, the sequence is TGCAGTGCTAGAGTCCCAGCGGGAGGTCGGTCCAATGAGCAGTTCTTC. Its translation reads: CSARVPAGGRSNEQFF.